Listed here is a single T cell receptor beta chain. The data were obtained in a study of glioma-infiltrating T cells after dendritic cell vaccination. The table came from immunoSEQ multiplex PCR; TCRdb's copy has only in-frame clones and leaves some out. This table holds over 90,000 clones, about four fifths found once. This CDR3 region has 14 residues. The V end lost 3 bases, the J end lost 7 bases, and 15 bases lay between the germline ends. Germline V gives CDR1 SNHLY, CDR2 FYNNEI. Sequencing was performed on blood, taken before dendritic cell vaccination. The rearrangement joins TRBV2 to TRBJ1-2; tentatively, D is TRBD1 (5 bases). The source of this sequence is a human donor with glioblastoma. The CDR3 DNA follows: TGTGCCAGCAGTGATACGAGGCAGGGTACTGGCTACACCTTC. Protein sequence: CASSDTRQGTGYTF. Complete variable domain (other parts from reference TRBV2 and TRBJ1-2): EPEVTQTPSHQVTQMGQEVILRCVPISNHLYFYWYRQILGQKVEFLVSFYNNEISEKSEIFDDQFSVERPDGSNFTLKIRSTKLEDSAMYFCASSDTRQGTGYTFGSGTRLTVV.